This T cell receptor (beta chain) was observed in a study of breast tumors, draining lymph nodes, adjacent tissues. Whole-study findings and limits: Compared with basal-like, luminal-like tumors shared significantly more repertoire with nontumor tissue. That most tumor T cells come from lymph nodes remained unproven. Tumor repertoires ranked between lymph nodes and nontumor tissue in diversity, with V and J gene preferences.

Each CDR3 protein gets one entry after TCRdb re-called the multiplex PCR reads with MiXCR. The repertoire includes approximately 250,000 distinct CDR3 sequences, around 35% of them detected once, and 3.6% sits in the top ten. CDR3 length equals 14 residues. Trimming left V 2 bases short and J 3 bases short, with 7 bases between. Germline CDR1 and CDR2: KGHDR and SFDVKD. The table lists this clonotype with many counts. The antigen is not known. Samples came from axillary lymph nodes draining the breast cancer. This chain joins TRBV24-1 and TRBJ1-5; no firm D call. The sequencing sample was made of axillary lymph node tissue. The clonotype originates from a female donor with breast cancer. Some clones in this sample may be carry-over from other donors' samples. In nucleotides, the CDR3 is TGTGCCACCAGTGATTCAAAAGCCAATCAGCCCCAGCATTTT. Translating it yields CATSDSKANQPQHF.